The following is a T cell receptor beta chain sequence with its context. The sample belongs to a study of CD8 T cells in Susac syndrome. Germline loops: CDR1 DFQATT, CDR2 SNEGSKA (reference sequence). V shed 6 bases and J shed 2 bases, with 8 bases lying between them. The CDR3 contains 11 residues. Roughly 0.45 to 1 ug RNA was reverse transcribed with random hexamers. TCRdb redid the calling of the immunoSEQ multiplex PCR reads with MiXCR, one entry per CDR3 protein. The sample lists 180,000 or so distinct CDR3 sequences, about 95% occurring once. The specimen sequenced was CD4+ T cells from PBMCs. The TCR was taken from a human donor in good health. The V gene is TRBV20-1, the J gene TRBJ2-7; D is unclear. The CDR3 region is CSAGRTYEQYF. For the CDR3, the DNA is TGCAGTGCCGGTCGTACCTACGAGCAGTACTTC.